The 3 T cell receptor beta chains reported below all come from one sample, sequenced in a study of CD8 T cells in ankylosing spondylitis. One entry per CDR3 protein results from TCRdb running MiXCR on the 5' RACE reads. Of approximately 110,000 distinct CDR3 sequences in the sample, about 24% were seen once. Material: synovial fluid, either unsorted or a sorted T cell fraction (not recorded which). These receptors originate from a male donor with ankylosing spondylitis.

This clonotype was observed at least ten times. The rearrangement links TRBV7-9 to TRBJ1-1, with 10 bases identical to TRBD1. This CDR3 comprises 16 residues. Trimming cost V 3 bases and J 4 bases; bases outside gene matches: 8. Germline V gene data show CDR1 as SEHNR and CDR2 as FQNEAQ (reference sequence). The CDR3 protein is CASSFGGTGEGTEAFF. CDR3 in DNA: TGTGCCAGCAGCTTTGGCGGGACAGGGGAAGGCACTGAAGCTTTCTTT.

The sample holds many counts of this clonotype. DNA of the CDR3: TGTGCCAGCAGAGGAGACAGGGGGAAATACACTGAAGCTTTCTTT. This encodes CASRGDRGKYTEAFF. The genes are TRBV7-9 and TRBJ1-1, with 9 bases lining up with TRBD1. The CDR3 is 15 residues long. Germline lookup yields CDR1 SEHNR and CDR2 FQNEAQ (reference sequence). V shed 6 bases, J shed 3 bases, and the junction held 8 bases outside the gene matches.

The V call is TRBV12-3 or TRBV12-4, the J call TRBJ2-3, with a tentative D call TRBD2 (5 bases). The CDR3 is 15 residues long. Trimming cost V 3 bases and J 6 bases, with 16 bases left between them. Here the CDR3 reads CASSLPSLRWDTQYF. CDR3 nucleotides: TGTGCCAGCAGTTTGCCTAGCCTAAGGTGGGATACGCAGTATTTT.